This T cell receptor beta chain was recovered during a study of blood T cell repertoires in COVID-19. The wider study: Collection of acute and convalescent COVID-19 samples took place in the United States, Italy and Spain.

Original processing notes: Estimation of nucleated cell counts was performed using reference gene primer amplification. Sequenced by immunoSEQ multiplex PCR; TCRdb stores in-frame clones only, minus some. The D gene and trimming were derived from the DNA, and the V and J assignments and clone size from that table. The repertoire holds about 130,000 clones, with 85% to 90% as singletons. The V and J ends lost 0 bases and 3 bases, in that order; junction bases with no gene match: 12. CDR1 is LGHDT, CDR2 YNNKEL, per germline (reference sequence). The CDR3 sequence is 19 residues long. Sequenced material: peripheral blood. The V call is TRBV3-1 (or the pseudogene TRBV3-2), the J call TRBJ2-3; 10 positions agree with TRBD2. This sequence was found in an older man with active or convalescent COVID-19. CDR3 amino acids: CASSQDRTASGSLTDTQYF. The CDR3, as DNA: TGTGCCAGCAGCCAAGATAGGACTGCTAGCGGGAGTTTGACAGATACGCAGTATTTT.